A selection of T cell receptor beta chains follows, all from one sample in a study of regulatory T cells in long-lasting Graves disease. TCRdb fed the multiplex PCR reads into MiXCR, producing one record per CDR3 protein. The repertoire includes 400,000 to 500,000 distinct CDR3 sequences, roughly 23% of them detected once, and less than 15% sits in the top ten. The specimen was peripheral blood mononuclear cells (PBMCs), collected when the disease was refractory, from a patient treated with antithyroid drugs. All receptors derive from a female donor with Graves disease. Each CDR3 is given with its conserved first and last residue. A D gene is named only where the DNA matches it firmly. A clone size is listed for some rows: how often the clone was seen (once, few, many), or a class if it is expanded.

>NA|NA|TRBJ1-5|15|TRBV6-1
TGTGCCGGCAGTACCGACGGACTCGGAAATCAGCCCCAGCATTTT
CAGSTDGLGNQPQHF
>TRBD1|many|TRBJ1-1|14|TRBV12-3/TRBV12-4
TGTGCCAGCACCAGGACAGGGGAGGCCACTGAAGCTTTCTTT
CASTRTGEATEAFF
>TRBD2|many|TRBJ2-5|15|TRBV28
TGTGCCAGCAGTAGCCAGCGGGAGGTTTGGGAGACCCAGTACTTC
CASSSQREVWETQYF
>TRBD2|many|TRBJ2-7|14|TRBV6-2/TRBV6-3
TGTGCCAGCAGACCGACTAGCGGCAAGGGGGAGCAGTACTTC
CASRPTSGKGEQYF
>TRBD1|NA|TRBJ2-7|14|TRBV7-2
TGTGCCAGCAGCCTCGGGGGCAGGGGGCTCGAGCAGTACTTC
CASSLGGRGLEQYF
>TRBD1|few|TRBJ1-5|16|TRBV20-1
TGCAGTGCTAGAGATTGGGACAGATGGGGGGTTGGGCCCCAGCATTTT
CSARDWDRWGVGPQHF
>NA|many|TRBJ2-7|14|TRBV20-1
TGCAGTGCTAGGGCGGCAACGGCGGTCCACGAGCAGTACTTC
CSARAATAVHEQYF
>NA|many|TRBJ1-4|13|TRBV29-1
TGCAGCGTTTCCCGGGCTAAGGGCGAAAAACTGTTTTTT
CSVSRAKGEKLFF
>NA|NA|TRBJ1-2|15|TRBV9
TGTGCCAGCAGCGTAATATCCCCCGATACTTATGGCTACACCTTC
CASSVISPDTYGYTF
>TRBD2|NA|TRBJ2-7|14|TRBV20-1
TGCAGTGCCAATAGACTAGCGGGAATCTACGAGCAGTACTTC
CSANRLAGIYEQYF
>NA|many|TRBJ2-7|12|TRBV20-1
TGCAGTGTCCATATGGGGGGAGGCGAGCAGTACTTC
CSVHMGGGEQYF
>TRBD1|many|TRBJ2-7|12|TRBV20-1
TGCAGTGCTGTAGGACAGGTAGGGGAGCAGTACTTC
CSAVGQVGEQYF
>NA|NA|TRBJ2-7|12|TRBV19
TGTGCCAGTAGTATAGGGTCGTTCGAGCAGTACTTC
CASSIGSFEQYF
>NA|many|TRBJ1-2|15|TRBV27
TGTGCCAGCAGTTTATCGAGGGGCTCACTCTATGGCTACACCTTC
CASSLSRGSLYGYTF
>NA|few|TRBJ2-7|12|TRBV28
TGTGCCAGCAGTTCTAATAGCTTCGAGCAGTACTTC
CASSSNSFEQYF
>NA|many|TRBJ1-1|15|TRBV28
TGTGCCAGCAGTTTATGGAGGGGGGCGCAAGGTGAAGCTTTCTTT
CASSLWRGAQGEAFF
>TRBD1|many|TRBJ1-2|14|TRBV20-1
TGCAGTGCTTATACGACAGGGGGCGTAGCTGGCTACACCTTC
CSAYTTGGVAGYTF
>NA|NA|TRBJ1-6|15|TRBV6-2/TRBV6-3
TGTGCCAGCAGTGCCCGGGGAGACTCCTGGGGACCCCTCCACTTT
CASSARGDSWGPLHF
>TRBD1|few|TRBJ1-1|14|TRBV12-3/TRBV12-4
TGTGCCAGCAGGGGACAGGGGGTGTCCACTGAAGCTTTCTTT
CASRGQGVSTEAFF
>TRBD2|many|TRBJ2-1|16|TRBV2
TGTGCCAGCAGTGAAGCGCGGGGGGGCCTTAACAATGAGCAGTTCTTC
CASSEARGGLNNEQFF
>NA|NA|TRBJ1-5|17|TRBV6-4
TGTGCCACATGCGACAGAAAACAAGGGACTAGCAATCAGCCCCAGCATTTT
CATCDRKQGTSNQPQHF
>NA|many|TRBJ1-1|13|TRBV29-1
TGCAGCGTTGAGTGGGGGGCCGGTACTGAAGCTTTCTTT
CSVEWGAGTEAFF
>TRBD1|few|TRBJ2-7|14|TRBV29-1
TGCAGCGTCGTTGCCGGGACAGGGCCCTACGAGCAGTACTTC
CSVVAGTGPYEQYF
>TRBD2|few|TRBJ2-2|15|TRBV6-4
TGTGCCAGCAGAAGGGACCCGGGAGGCACCGGGGAGCTGTTTTTT
CASRRDPGGTGELFF
>NA|many|TRBJ1-2|13|TRBV28
TGTGCCAGCAGGTCCCCCACTATCTATGGCTACACCTTC
CASRSPTIYGYTF
>TRBD1|NA|TRBJ1-5|13|TRBV19
TGTGCCAGTTCGGGACAGGGGAGTCAGCCCCAGCATTTT
CASSGQGSQPQHF
>TRBD2|many|TRBJ2-7|13|TRBV12-3/TRBV12-4
TGTGCCAGCAGTTTTTACGGGGGGGCCCGGCAGTACTTC
CASSFYGGARQYF
>TRBD1|NA|TRBJ2-7|17|TRBV20-1
TGCAGTGCTAGAGGGAGTGAAGGGGGACAGGGTCCCTACGAGCAGTACTTC
CSARGSEGGQGPYEQYF
>NA|NA|TRBJ2-7|12|TRBV14
TGTGCCAGCAGCGGAGTCGATTACGAGCAGTACTTC
CASSGVDYEQYF
>NA|NA|TRBJ2-5|16|TRBV20-1
TGCAGCGCCCGCCTGGACTCTTGGTCGACCGAAGGGACCCAGTACTTC
CSARLDSWSTEGTQYF
>TRBD2|many|TRBJ2-4|15|TRBV20-1
TGCAGTGCCCCAGGACTAGCGGGGGAGGAAAACATTCAGTACTTC
CSAPGLAGEENIQYF
>NA|NA|TRBJ1-1|14|TRBV6-1
TGTGCCAGCCTTCAACTCGGGGGGGAGACTGAAGCTTTCTTT
CASLQLGGETEAFF
>NA|many|TRBJ2-5|14|TRBV7-2
TGTGCCAGCACCCGGGACATTGGCAGAGAGACCCAGTACTTC
CASTRDIGRETQYF
>TRBD2|few|TRBJ2-7|16|TRBV5-5
TGTGCCAGCAGCTTGCGGTCGACGACTAGCGGCTACGAGCAGTACTTC
CASSLRSTTSGYEQYF
>NA|few|TRBJ2-7|13|TRBV28
TGTGCCAGCAGCTCTGGACGGATCTACGAGCAGTACTTC
CASSSGRIYEQYF
>NA|few|TRBJ2-6|19|TRBV13
TGTGCCAGCAGCTCGAATGCAGTGAACGGATATTCTGGGGCCAACGTCCTGACTTTC
CASSSNAVNGYSGANVLTF
>NA|NA|TRBJ2-1|15|TRBV6-9
TGTGCCAGCAGTTTTCTGGGAGCAAATCGCAATGAGCAGTTCTTC
CASSFLGANRNEQFF
>TRBD1|many|TRBJ1-2|12|TRBV2
TGTGTCAGCAGAACAGGGGGCTATGGCTACACCTTC
CVSRTGGYGYTF
>NA|many|TRBJ2-7|13|TRBV12-3/TRBV12-4
TGTGCCAGCAGTTTGAGGCCTTCCTACGAGCAGTACTTC
CASSLRPSYEQYF
>NA|many|TRBJ1-1|12|TRBV6-1
TGTGCCAGCGGCGAGGGGTTCACTGAAGCTTTCTTT
CASGEGFTEAFF
>TRBD1|many|TRBJ1-1|14|TRBV6-5
TGTGCCAGCAGTTCAGGGACAGAGAACACTGAAGCTTTCTTT
CASSSGTENTEAFF
>TRBD1|NA|TRBJ2-2|16|TRBV7-2
TGTGCCAGCAGCTTACGAGGGGGCGAAGACACCGGGGAGCTGTTTTTT
CASSLRGGEDTGELFF
>NA|many|TRBJ1-5|14|TRBV12-3/TRBV12-4
TGTGCCAGCAGCTACGGACAGTCCAATCAGCCCCAGCATTTT
CASSYGQSNQPQHF
>NA|NA|TRBJ1-1|16|TRBV3-2
TGTGCCAGCAGCCAGTGCCGGGCAGGGGGCCACACTGAAGCTTTCTTT
CASSQCRAGGHTEAFF
>TRBD2|many|TRBJ2-7|16|TRBV28
TGTGCCAGCATCTCCTCTGTCGGACTAGCGGTTAATGAGCAGTACTTC
CASISSVGLAVNEQYF
>NA|NA|TRBJ2-7|14|TRBV20-1
TGCAGTGCTAGGGGCAGGGACTGGACCTACGAGCAGTACTTC
CSARGRDWTYEQYF
>NA|many|TRBJ2-4|14|TRBV6-2/TRBV6-3
TGTGCCAGCAGTCCAGGGGAAGGGACGGACATTCAGTACTTC
CASSPGEGTDIQYF